What follows is one TCR beta chain and its context. This record comes from a study of Tregs in tolerant kidney transplant recipients. Assay used: immunoSEQ multiplex PCR; TCRdb lists only in-frame clones, some missing. The repertoire holds around 50,000 clones, with 80% to 90% as singletons. V gave up 1 base and J gave up 1 base, with 4 bases separating them. Per the germline V gene, CDR1 is LGHNT and CDR2 is FRNRAP. The CDR3 covers 13 residues. Sequenced material: CD4+ T cells from blood. The receptor was isolated from a human donor in good health. The rearrangement joins TRBV12-5 to TRBJ1-1; D not certain. The CDR3 DNA is TGTGCTAGTGGTTTGGCGGGGAACACTGAAGCTTTCTTT. Translated, it gives CASGLAGNTEAFF.